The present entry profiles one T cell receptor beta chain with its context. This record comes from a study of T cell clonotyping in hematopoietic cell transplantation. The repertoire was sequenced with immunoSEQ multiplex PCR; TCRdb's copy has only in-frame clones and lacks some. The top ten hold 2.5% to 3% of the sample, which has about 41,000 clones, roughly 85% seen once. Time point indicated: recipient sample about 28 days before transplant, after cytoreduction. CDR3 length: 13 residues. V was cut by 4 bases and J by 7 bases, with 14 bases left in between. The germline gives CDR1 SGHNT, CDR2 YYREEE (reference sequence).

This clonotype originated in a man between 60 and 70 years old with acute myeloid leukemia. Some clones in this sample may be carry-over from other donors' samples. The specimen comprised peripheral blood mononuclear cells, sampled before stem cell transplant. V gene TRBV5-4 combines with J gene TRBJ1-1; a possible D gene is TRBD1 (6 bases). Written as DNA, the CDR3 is TGTGCCAGCAGCGCGCTAAGGGGGGGTGAAGCTTTCTTT. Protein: CASSALRGGEAFF.